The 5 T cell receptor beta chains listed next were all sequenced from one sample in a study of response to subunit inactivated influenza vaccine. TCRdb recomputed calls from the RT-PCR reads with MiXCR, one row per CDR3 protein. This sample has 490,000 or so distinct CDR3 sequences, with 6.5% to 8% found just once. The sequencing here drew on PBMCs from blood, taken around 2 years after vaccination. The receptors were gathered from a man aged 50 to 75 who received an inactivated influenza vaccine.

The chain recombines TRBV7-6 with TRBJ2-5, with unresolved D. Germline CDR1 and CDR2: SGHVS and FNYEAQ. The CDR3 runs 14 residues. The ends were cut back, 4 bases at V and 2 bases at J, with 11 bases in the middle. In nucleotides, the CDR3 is TGTGCCAGCAGCTCCGGTTCAGGACAAGAGACCCAGTACTTC. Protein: CASSSGSGQETQYF.

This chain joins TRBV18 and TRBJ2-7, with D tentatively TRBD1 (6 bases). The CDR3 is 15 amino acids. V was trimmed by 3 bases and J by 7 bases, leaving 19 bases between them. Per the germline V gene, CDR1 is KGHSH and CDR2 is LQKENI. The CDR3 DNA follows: TGTGCCAGCTCACCGGGTACGACAGGCTTAGGAGAGCAGTACTTC. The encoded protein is CASSPGTTGLGEQYF.

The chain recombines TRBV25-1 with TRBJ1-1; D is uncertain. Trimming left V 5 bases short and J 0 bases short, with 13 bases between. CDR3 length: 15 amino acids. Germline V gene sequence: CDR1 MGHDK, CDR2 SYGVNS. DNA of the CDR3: TGTGCCAGCAGTAACACGGGAGGCATGAACACTGAAGCTTTCTTT. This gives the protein CASSNTGGMNTEAFF.

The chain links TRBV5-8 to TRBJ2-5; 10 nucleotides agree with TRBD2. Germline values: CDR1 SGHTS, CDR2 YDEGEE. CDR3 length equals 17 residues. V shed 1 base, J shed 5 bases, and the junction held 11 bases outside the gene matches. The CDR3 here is CASSLKASGRRRETQYF. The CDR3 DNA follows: TGTGCCAGCAGCTTGAAGGCTAGCGGGAGAAGAAGGGAGACCCAGTACTTC.

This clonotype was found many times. Here the CDR3 reads CSVEDAGNEQFF. As DNA, the CDR3 is TGCAGCGTTGAAGACGCTGGTAATGAGCAGTTCTTC. This chain uses TRBV29-1 with TRBJ2-1; D unresolved. CDR3 length equals 12 residues. Deletions cut 0 bases from V and 7 bases from J, with 7 bases between. CDR1 is SQVTM and CDR2 is ANQGSEA in the germline V gene.